This T cell receptor (beta chain) was sequenced for a study of a mutant IDH1 vaccine in newly diagnosed glioma. Study details: The study started vaccination 4-6 weeks after radiotherapy alone, or with temozolomide cycles. V12 took place at week 35, and V13 at week 47.

Data came from immunoSEQ multiplex PCR; TCRdb stores just in-frame clones and leaves some out. The sample lists some 62,000 clones, around 86% occurring once. The CDR3 contains 14 residues. V was pared by 4 bases and J by 7 bases, with 10 bases of the junction left unmatched. The germline gives CDR1 SGHNT, CDR2 YYREEE (reference sequence). About this clone: Antigen unknown.

Time point of the sample: week 47, end of study. Doses of 300 ug of mutant IDH1 20-mer peptide were given with topical imiquimod. Patients, over weeks 1, 3, 5, 7, 11, 15, 19 and 23, received a total of eight vaccinations. New WHO grade 3 or 4 astrocytomas that were IDH1-mutant and ATRX-lost had been found in donors. The clonotype was recovered from a man younger than 40 with glioma. The source material was PBMCs, sampled from a glioma patient whose treatment included an IDH1 peptide vaccine. The rearrangement joins TRBV5-4 to TRBJ1-2, with 7 bases aligning to TRBD1. The CDR3, as DNA: TGTGCCAGCAGCACCCGACAGGGAGTAGGTGGCTACACCTTC. Translation gives CASSTRQGVGGYTF.